This TCR beta chain was documented in a study of CD8 T cells in ankylosing spondylitis. General observations from the study: Disease-linked clones reportedly showed significant enrichment in matched ankylosing spondylitis synovial fluid. Apparently characteristic of ankylosing spondylitis blood was a TCR beta motif (fewer than 10 highly homologous variants).

On this clonotype itself: Its matching antigen is unknown.

TCRdb used MiXCR to reprocess the 5' RACE reads, holding one entry per CDR3 protein. The table includes about 750,000 distinct CDR3 sequences, under 20% detected once. The sample consisted of blood, either unsorted or a sorted T cell fraction (not recorded which). The TCR originated in a male donor with ankylosing spondylitis.

The CDR3 here is CSARARREGTEAFF. The CDR3 DNA sequence: TGCAGTGCTAGAGCGCGGCGGGAGGGCACTGAAGCTTTCTTT. V and J are TRBV20-1 and TRBJ1-1; D is unclear. This CDR3 is 14 amino acids long. V was trimmed by 1 base and J by 4 bases, leaving 13 bases between them. Germline CDR1 is DFQATT and CDR2 is SNEGSKA (reference sequence).